This T cell receptor (beta chain) came from a study of yellow fever vaccine responses in identical twins. General study findings and limits: Vaccine T cell responses of twins reportedly seemed partly convergent and partly personalized.

V gave up 2 bases and J gave up 2 bases, with 10 bases separating them. CDR3 size: 14 residues. From germline, CDR1 is PRHDT and CDR2 FYEKMQ (reference sequence). Regarding this clonotype: Antigen unknown.

TCRdb re-derived calls from the RT-PCR reads in MiXCR, one entry per CDR3 protein. The sample lists a few thousand distinct CDR3 sequences; 73% were seen once. This clonotype was sampled from a young woman who received the yellow fever vaccine. This sample comprised T cells from blood (PBMCs), unsorted or a sorted subset (not recorded which), obtained before or after yellow fever vaccination (not recorded which). The V call is TRBV13, the J call TRBJ2-7, with D hard to call. The CDR3 loop is CASSLRASTYEQYF. DNA of the CDR3: TGTGCCAGCAGCTTACGTGCAAGTACCTACGAGCAGTACTTC.